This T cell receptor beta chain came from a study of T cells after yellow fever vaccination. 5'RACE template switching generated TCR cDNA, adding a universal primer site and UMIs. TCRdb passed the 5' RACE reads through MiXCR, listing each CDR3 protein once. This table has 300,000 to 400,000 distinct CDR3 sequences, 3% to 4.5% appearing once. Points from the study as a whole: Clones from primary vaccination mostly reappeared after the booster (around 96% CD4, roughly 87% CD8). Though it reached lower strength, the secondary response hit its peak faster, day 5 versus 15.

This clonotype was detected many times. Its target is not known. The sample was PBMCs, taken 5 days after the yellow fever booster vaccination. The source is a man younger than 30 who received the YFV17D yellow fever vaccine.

DNA for the CDR3: TGTGCCAGCTCACCGATGGAACCTACAGATACGCAGTATTTT. Encoded protein: CASSPMEPTDTQYF. V and J are TRBV18 and TRBJ2-3; D gene uncertain. V gave up 3 bases and J gave up 3 bases, with 10 bases separating them. The CDR3 loop spans 14 amino acids. Germline assignment: CDR1 KGHSH and CDR2 LQKENI. Combining the CDR3 with reference TRBV18 and TRBJ2-3 gives the whole variable domain NAGVMQNPRHLVRRRGQEARLRCSPMKGHSHVYWYRQLPEEGLKFMVYLQKENIIDESGMPKERFSAEFPKEGPSILRIQQVVRGDSAAYFCASSPMEPTDTQYFGPGTRLTVL.